The present T cell receptor (beta chain) was sequenced within a study of T cell responses to AZD1222 COVID-19 vaccine. Study-level results: CD4 TCRs linked to vaccination spanned spike, dominating at 160-218 and 743-854. Females made up more of the donors, who were largely white British, and clonal diversity may have come out too low.

Analyses pooled second doses at about 4 or about 12 weeks. A remark on this clone: Antigen: not known.

Here immunoSEQ multiplex PCR was the method, and the copy in TCRdb shows in-frame clones only, minus some. The sample records around 140,000 clones, approximately 89% being singletons. V lost 3 bases and J lost 2; bases outside the gene matches: 6. Germline loops: CDR1 MDHEN, CDR2 SYDVKM. The CDR3 consists of 16 residues. The origin of this receptor is an adult who received the AZD1222 COVID-19 vaccine. The specimen comprised peripheral blood, sampled 28 days after the second AZD1222 dose. The chain combines TRBV28 with TRBJ2-7; 11 bases agree with TRBD2. CDR3 in amino acids: CASSLVSSGRTYEQYF. The CDR3 nucleotides read TGTGCCAGCAGTTTGGTGTCTAGCGGGAGGACCTACGAGCAGTACTTC.